The 22 T cell receptor beta chains presented below share a single source sample, sequenced in a study of T cell repertoires in cytomegalovirus infection (dated by TCRdb to the late 2010s). The sequencing machine was an Illumina HiSeq 1500. The public reads were reprocessed in TCRdb via fastp at Q25 and MiXCR, keeping in-frame beta chains. Rows merge per CDR3 protein into single entries with the most common DNA and genes. In all, the sample holds approximately 140,000 distinct CDR3 sequences, and under 8% of those were seen once. Of the sample, approximately 19% is held by the ten largest clones. Material for sequencing was PBMCs. The origin of the receptors is a human donor in good health (CMV status not recorded). Some clones in this sample may be carry-over from other donors' samples.

This clonotype was counted at least ten times. The chain couples TRBV7-2 to TRBJ1-1, with D unresolved. V lost 5 bases, J lost 1 base, and 8 bases lay in between. The CDR3 loop spans 13 amino acids. The germline V gene has CDR1 SGHTA and CDR2 FQGNSA. The CDR3 spells CASSARGNTEAFF. Here the CDR3 DNA reads TGTGCCAGCAGCGCCAGAGGGAACACTGAAGCTTTCTTT.

Many counts were recorded for this clonotype. The chain links TRBV20-1 to TRBJ2-5, with TRBD1 matching 8 bases. The CDR3 contains 15 residues. CDR1 and CDR2 from the germline V gene are DFQATT and SNEGSKA (reference sequence). V shed 4 bases and J 4 bases; nucleotides not matched to a gene: 11. The CDR3 sequence: CSATKDRVSRETQYF. CDR3 bases: TGCAGTGCTACGAAGGACAGGGTGTCTCGAGAGACCCAGTACTTC.

The table lists this clonotype with many counts. The V and J genes are TRBV11-1 and TRBJ1-3; D remains unclear. The CDR3 has 14 amino acids. In germline, CDR1 is SGHAT, CDR2 FQDESV (reference sequence). Deletions cut 3 bases from V and 0 bases from J, with 6 bases between. The CDR3 reads CASSFDNSGNTIYF. The CDR3 bases are TGTGCCAGCAGCTTCGACAACTCTGGAAACACCATATATTTT.

Only a few counts were recorded for this clonotype. The CDR3 loop reads CASSRQRGGNYEQYF. CDR3 DNA sequence: TGTGCCAGCAGCCGGCAGCGGGGGGGAAACTACGAGCAGTACTTC. The rearrangement links TRBV4-2 to TRBJ2-7, with 10 nucleotides matching TRBD2. CDR1 is LGHNA and CDR2 is YNFKEQ in the germline V gene. The trim removed 4 bases at V and 3 bases at J, leaving 6 bases unmatched. The CDR3 length is 15 residues.

The table lists this clonotype with many counts. The genes are TRBV7-2 and TRBJ1-2; unclear D gene. Trimming took off 1 base at V and 3 bases at J, with 9 bases between the two ends. The CDR3 is 14 amino acids. Germline values: CDR1 SGHTA, CDR2 FQGNSA. The CDR3 nucleotides are TGTGCCAGCAGCTTAGGAAGCGAGGACTATGGCTACACCTTC. This encodes CASSLGSEDYGYTF.

In this sample, this clonotype turned up many times. The chain employs TRBV2 and TRBJ1-5, with D unresolved. Between the trimmed V and J ends, which lost 7 bases and 3 bases, there was a span of 10 bases. The CDR3 is 13 amino acids. Germline values: CDR1 SNHLY, CDR2 FYNNEI. This CDR3 is CASTLWINQPQHF. The CDR3 DNA sequence: TGTGCCAGCACCCTTTGGATCAATCAGCCCCAGCATTTT.

In its sample, this clonotype was seen many times. The chain is built from TRBV7-2 and TRBJ2-7; TRBD1 is a possible D gene (6 bases). This CDR3 is built from 13 residues. Germline CDR1 reads SGHTA; CDR2 reads FQGNSA. Trimming took 5 bases from V and 7 from J, leaving 15 bases between them. CDR3 protein: CASSTDRPREQYF. In nucleotides, the CDR3 is TGTGCCAGCAGCACAGACAGGCCGCGTGAGCAGTACTTC. The full variable domain, in which reference TRBV7-2 and TRBJ2-7 provide the parts outside the CDR3, is GAGVSQSPSNKVTEKGKDVELRCDPISGHTALYWYRQSLGQGLEFLIYFQGNSAPDKSGLPSDRFSAERTGGSVSTLTIQRTQQEDSAVYLCASSTDRPREQYFGPGTRLTVT.

There are a few counts of this clonotype. V and J are TRBV3-1 and TRBJ2-7, with no clear D. The germline V gene has CDR1 LGHDT and CDR2 YNNKEL (reference sequence). The length of the CDR3 is 13 residues. The germline V and J ends were trimmed by 1 base and 9 bases, with 13 bases remaining between them. CDR3 bases: TGTGCCAGCAGCCAAGCGCGCGGTAGAGTGCAGTACTTC. It codes for CASSQARGRVQYF.

This clonotype has ten or more counts. The V gene is TRBV10-1, the J gene TRBJ2-5, with a weak D call TRBD1 (6 bases). V dropped 5 bases and J dropped 7 bases, with 23 bases sitting between them. Germline lookup yields CDR1 WNHNN and CDR2 SYGVQD (reference sequence). This CDR3 contains 16 residues. CDR3 residues: CASSRYRDTGLMTQYF. The CDR3 nucleotides read TGCGCCAGCAGTCGATACCGGGACACGGGTCTAATGACCCAGTACTTC.

The chain uses TRBV29-1 and TRBJ1-1, with D possibly TRBD1 on 5 matching bases. This CDR3 is 13 amino acids long. CDR1 is SQVTM and CDR2 is ANQGSEA in the germline V gene. With 5 bases removed from V and 1 base from J, the gap between germline ends came to 11 bases. CDR3 DNA sequence: TGCAGCGTTCTCAGGGTGGAGAACACTGAAGCTTTCTTT. Translation: CSVLRVENTEAFF.

Points on this clonotype: A read error may produce the germline difference seen at one junction end. The chain employs TRBV28 and TRBJ1-5; 7 nucleotides agree with TRBD1. The CDR3 is made up of 11 amino acids. Germline V gene data show CDR1 as MDHEN and CDR2 as SYDVKM. The DNA for the CDR3 is TGTGCCAGCAGTTCACAGACAGGGAGGGGTTTT. Its protein is CASSSQTGRGF.

This clonotype was recorded many times. The rearrangement links TRBV7-8 to TRBJ2-1, with TRBD1 matching over 9 bases. Germline V gives CDR1 SGHVS, CDR2 FQNEAQ. This CDR3 is 15 amino acids long. Trimming cost V 2 bases and J 6 bases; bases outside gene matches: 5. The CDR3 region has the DNA TGTGCCAGCAGCTTAAACAGGGGGCCTAGCAATGAGCAGTTCTTC. It yields the protein CASSLNRGPSNEQFF. Full variable domain (remainder filled in from reference TRBV7-8 and TRBJ2-1): GAGVSQSPRYKVAKRGQDVALRCDPISGHVSLFWYQQALGQGPEFLTYFQNEAQLDKSGLPSDRFFAERPEGSVSTLKIQRTQQEDSAVYLCASSLNRGPSNEQFFGPGTRLTVL.

Ten or more counts support this clonotype. V usage is TRBV2 and J usage is TRBJ1-4; D not resolved. CDR3 length equals 16 residues. The V gene lost 3 bases and the J gene lost 4 bases, with 15 bases spanning the gap. Germline values: CDR1 SNHLY, CDR2 FYNNEI. For the CDR3, the DNA is TGTGCCAGCAGTGATGGGAGGGTTCGGAGTAATGAAAAACTGTTTTTT. It specifies CASSDGRVRSNEKLFF.

At least ten counts were recorded for this clonotype. The J gene is TRBJ2-7, the V gene TRBV20-1, with D possibly being TRBD1 (6 bases). Germline V gene data show CDR1 as DFQATT and CDR2 as SNEGSKA (reference sequence). The CDR3 covers 14 residues. V lost 6 bases and J lost 1, with 16 bases in between. This CDR3 reads CSATDSGRSYEQYF. The CDR3 DNA reads TGCAGTGCGACGGACAGTGGAAGGTCCTACGAGCAGTACTTC.

This clonotype was seen repeatedly, ten times or more. The genes are TRBV2 and TRBJ2-3, with TRBD2 matching 12 bases. In germline, CDR1 is SNHLY, CDR2 FYNNEI. The CDR3 is 16 residues long. The trim removed 6 bases at V and 4 bases at J, leaving 8 bases unmatched. The CDR3 coding sequence is TGTGCCAGCAGGGGGGCGACTAGCGGGGGTCCAGATACGCAGTATTTT. The encoded protein is CASRGATSGGPDTQYF.

The sample holds a few counts of this clonotype. V gene TRBV2 combines with J gene TRBJ2-1, with a weak D call TRBD2 (6 bases). CDR1 is SNHLY, CDR2 FYNNEI, per germline. V gave up 4 bases and J gave up 7 bases, with 11 bases separating them. This CDR3 is 13 amino acids long. Written as DNA, the CDR3 is TGTGCCAGCAGTGGGGAGGCCGGGAATGAGCAGTTCTTC. Translation gives CASSGEAGNEQFF.

This clonotype was seen at least ten times. The rearrangement joins TRBV6-2 or TRBV6-3 to TRBJ2-1; a possible D gene is TRBD2 (5 bases). The CDR3 is 15 residues long. Germline-derived CDR1 and CDR2 are MNHEY and SVGEGT. Trimming stripped 6 bases from V and 7 bases from J, with 19 bases between. The CDR3 nucleotides are TGTGCCAGCAGATCCGCGGGCGGGCCCGGGAATGAGCAGTTCTTC. This encodes CASRSAGGPGNEQFF.

This clonotype was observed at least ten times. V usage is TRBV6-1 and J usage is TRBJ2-2; 11 nucleotides match TRBD2. J was trimmed by 3 bases and V by 5 bases; bases with no gene match: 11. CDR3 size: 18 residues. The V gene's germline CDR1 is MNHNS and CDR2 SASEGT. The CDR3 loop reads CASSPTNPSGGYTGELFF. The CDR3 nucleotides are TGTGCCAGCAGTCCGACGAACCCTAGCGGGGGGTACACCGGGGAGCTGTTTTTT.

This clonotype was counted many times. V gene TRBV7-3 combines with J gene TRBJ2-1; D is possibly TRBD1 (5 bases). The CDR3 loop spans 15 amino acids. Per germline, CDR1 SGHTA and CDR2 FQGTGA. Trimming pared 1 base from V and 7 bases from J, leaving 14 bases between. CDR3 protein: CASSLIQGEWNEQFF. The CDR3 DNA is TGTGCCAGCAGCTTAATTCAGGGTGAATGGAATGAGCAGTTCTTC. The full variable domain, rest sourced from reference TRBV7-3 and TRBJ2-1, is GAGVSQTPSNKVTEKGKYVELRCDPISGHTALYWYRQSLGQGPEFLIYFQGTGAADDSGLPNDRFFAVRPEGSVSTLKIQRTERGDSAVYLCASSLIQGEWNEQFFGPGTRLTVL.

This clonotype was counted many times. The CDR3 sequence is CASGGTESAEQYF. The CDR3 DNA follows: TGTGCCAGCGGGGGGACAGAAAGCGCCGAGCAGTACTTC. The V call is TRBV2, the J call TRBJ2-7, with D maybe TRBD1 (7 bases). The V end was cut by 8 bases, the J end by 6 bases, with 17 bases between. The CDR3 totals 13 residues. Germline-derived CDR1 and CDR2 are SNHLY and FYNNEI.

This clonotype occurred many times. The chain is built from TRBV7-9 and TRBJ2-2; the D gene is possibly TRBD2 (6 bases). The germline CDR1 and CDR2 sequences are SEHNR and FQNEAQ (reference sequence). V lost 5 bases and J lost 0, with 10 bases in between. The CDR3 spans 15 residues. The CDR3 nucleotides read TGTGCCAGCAGCATCGGGGGTTCGAACACCGGGGAGCTGTTTTTT. Residues: CASSIGGSNTGELFF. The full variable domain, rest sourced from reference TRBV7-9 and TRBJ2-2, is DTGVSQNPRHKITKRGQNVTFRCDPISEHNRLYWYRQTLGQGPEFLTYFQNEAQLEKSRLLSDRFSAERPKGSFSTLEIQRTEQGDSAMYLCASSIGGSNTGELFFGEGSRLTVL.

This clonotype occurred many times. The chain couples TRBV7-3 to TRBJ2-3, with TRBD2 matching 11 bases. Germline V gene lookup returns CDR1 SGHTA and CDR2 FQGTGA. V lost 5 bases and J lost 3; bases outside the gene matches: 4. The CDR3 is made up of 15 amino acids. For the CDR3, the DNA is TGTGCCAGCAGCCCACTAGCGGGGGAAACAGATACGCAGTATTTT. Translated, it gives CASSPLAGETDTQYF. Filled out from reference TRBV7-3 and TRBJ2-3, the complete variable domain reads GAGVSQTPSNKVTEKGKYVELRCDPISGHTALYWYRQSLGQGPEFLIYFQGTGAADDSGLPNDRFFAVRPEGSVSTLKIQRTERGDSAVYLCASSPLAGETDTQYFGPGTRLTVL.